What follows is one T cell receptor (beta chain) and its context. Its antigen is still unknown. The germline V gene encodes CDR1 ENHRY and CDR2 SYGVKD. V was cut by 11 bases and J by 3 bases, with 14 bases left in between. This CDR3 has 13 residues. The authors amplified TCR beta CDR3 regions from RNA transcripts. HTBI-primed first-round RT-PCR preceded second-round multiplex PCR. TCRdb reprocessed the multiplex PCR reads with MiXCR, giving one entry per CDR3 protein. This sample yields around 1,000,000 distinct CDR3 sequences, of which 35% to 45% are seen a single time; 11% belongs to the top ten. This sample is drawn from a study of Graves' ophthalmopathy and Graves' hyperthyroidism. Study outcomes and limitations: Most clonotypes expanded in thyroid above 0.001 frequency were present in blood too.

The genes are TRBV10-3 and TRBJ1-5, with D perhaps matching TRBD1 (6 bases). The TCR originated in an adult man with Graves' hyperthyroidism. The sample consisted of peripheral blood or thyroid tissue (not recorded which). CDR3 sequence: CAAWGRANQPQHF. CDR3 in DNA: TGTGCCGCGTGGGGGCGAGCCAATCAGCCCCAGCATTTT.